This record covers a single T cell receptor (beta chain). This sample is drawn from a study of T-cell reconstitution after alpha-beta-depleted transplantation in children. Unique molecular identifiers were used in preparing the TCRbeta library. MiXCR, applied by TCRdb to the PCR reads, yields one record per CDR3 protein. The sample holds about 610,000 distinct CDR3 sequences, roughly a tenth seen once. The specimen comprised PBMCs from the stem cell graft donor, sampled from the stem cell graft. The TCR comes from a human donor who donated a stem cell graft to a child with acute myeloid leukemia.

The CDR3 sequence: CSARGKVAYNEQFF. The DNA for the CDR3 is TGCAGTGCCCGAGGGAAGGTAGCTTACAATGAGCAGTTCTTC. J is TRBJ2-1 and V is TRBV20-1, with D perhaps matching TRBD2 (5 bases). CDR3 length: 14 residues. Trimming cost V 6 bases and J 4 bases, with 16 bases left between them. The germline CDR1 and CDR2 sequences are DFQATT and SNEGSKA (reference sequence).